A selection of T cell receptor beta chains follows, all from one sample in a study of blood T cell repertoires in COVID-19. Clones were read by immunoSEQ multiplex PCR, and TCRdb kept only the in-frame ones, dropping some. This repertoire shows tens of thousands of clones, under 85% found once; its top ten account for 16%. What was sequenced was peripheral blood. Receptors originate from a man aged 55 to 69 with acute or convalescent COVID-19. Both conserved end residues are part of each CDR3. Each record gives: D gene, V gene, J gene, clone size, CDR3 DNA, CDR3 protein. D genes are given only for firm matches. Clone size is shown for a subset of rows, as once, few, many or a class of expanded clone.

>TRBD2|TRBV5-1|TRBJ2-1|NA
TGCGCCAGCAGCTTGGGACTAGCGGGGATCTACAATGAGCAGTTCTTC
CASSLGLAGIYNEQFF
>NA|TRBV9|TRBJ1-4|NA
TGTGCCAGCAGCTCACGGGGGATTGCTAATGAAAAACTGTTTTTT
CASSSRGIANEKLFF
>NA|TRBV29-1|TRBJ1-4|NA
TGCAGCGTCGGCAATGGGGGGGCCGAAAAACTGTTTTTT
CSVGNGGAEKLFF
>NA|TRBV29-1|TRBJ1-2|once
TGCAGCGTTGTCGGGGGGGCGAACTATGGCTACACCTTC
CSVVGGANYGYTF
>TRBD1|TRBV19|TRBJ2-7|once
TGTGCCAGTAGTATCGGACAGGTCTACGAGCAGTACTTC
CASSIGQVYEQYF
>TRBD1|TRBV5-8|TRBJ1-1|NA
TGTGCCAGCAGGCTAGACAGGGGGATGTGGAACACTGAAGCTTTCTTT
CASRLDRGMWNTEAFF
>NA|TRBV20-1|TRBJ1-2|NA
TGCAGTGCTTCCCGGGGTGAGGGCTACACCTTC
CSASRGEGYTF
>NA|TRBV19|TRBJ1-2|once
TGTGCCAGTAGTATGGTGGCCCGGGATGCCGTTGGCTACACCTTC
CASSMVARDAVGYTF
>TRBD1|TRBV10-3|TRBJ1-6|NA
TGTGCCATCAGAAGACAGGGGCCCAATTCACCCCTCCACTTT
CAIRRQGPNSPLHF
>NA|TRBV4-3|TRBJ2-2|NA
TGCGCCAGCACTCGACTAACGGGGGTAGGGGAGCTGTTTTTT
CASTRLTGVGELFF
>NA|TRBV7-2|TRBJ1-6|NA
TGTGCCAGCAGCACCCGGGACTCCTCACCCCTCCACTTT
CASSTRDSSPLHF
>TRBD2|TRBV24-1|TRBJ2-3|NA
TGTGCCACCAGTGGGAGGGGAGGGCGCACAGATACGCAGTATTTT
CATSGRGGRTDTQYF
>NA|TRBV6-5|TRBJ1-4|NA
TGTGCCAGCACACCAGGGCCTAATGAAAAACTGTTTTTT
CASTPGPNEKLFF
>NA|TRBV6-2/TRBV6-3|TRBJ2-7|NA
TGTGCCAGCAGTTACTCGACCGGGAGAGTTGACTACGAGCAGTACTTC
CASSYSTGRVDYEQYF
>TRBD1|TRBV7-9|TRBJ2-2|few
TGTGCCAGCAGACCGGGACAGGGAAACACCGGGGAGCTGTTTTTT
CASRPGQGNTGELFF
>TRBD1|TRBV12-5|TRBJ2-1|NA
TGTGCTAGTGGTTTGGTGGACAGGGAATTTGGGTCCTACAATGAGCAGTTCTTC
CASGLVDREFGSYNEQFF
>TRBD1|TRBV6-5|TRBJ1-2|NA
TGTGCCAGCAGTTACAGTGGACAGGGGGGTGGCTACACCTTC
CASSYSGQGGGYTF
>TRBD1|TRBV9|TRBJ1-6|NA
TGTGCCAGCAGCCGGACAGGTGAGGGGAATTCACCCCTCCACTTT
CASSRTGEGNSPLHF
>TRBD1|TRBV29-1|TRBJ2-7|NA
TGCAGCGTTGGACAGGGTGACGAGCAGTACTTC
CSVGQGDEQYF
>NA|TRBV6-6|TRBJ1-2|NA
TGTGCCAGCAGTCGATCGACAACAGATCCCTATGGCTACACCTTC
CASSRSTTDPYGYTF
>TRBD2|TRBV9|TRBJ2-3|NA
TGTGCCAGCAGCGTAGGTACTAGCGGGGGGCGCACAGATACGCAGTATTTT
CASSVGTSGGRTDTQYF
>NA|TRBV29-1|TRBJ2-1|NA
TGCAGCGGCCGGGACTCCGGATACAATGAGCAGTTCTTC
CSGRDSGYNEQFF
>NA|TRBV19|TRBJ1-1|NA
TGTGCCAGTAGTTTTGCAGTTATGAACACTGAAGCTTTCTTT
CASSFAVMNTEAFF
>NA|TRBV7-9|TRBJ1-3|NA
TGTGCCAGCAGCGAGGATCGGACTGGAAACACCATATATTTT
CASSEDRTGNTIYF
>NA|TRBV30|TRBJ1-1|NA
TGTGCCTGGGCTTCGAGGACTGAAGCTTTCTTT
CAWASRTEAFF
>TRBD2|TRBV7-8|TRBJ2-2|NA
TGTGCCAGCAGCTTAGTGACTAGCGGGGGGGCCTCCGGGGAGCTGTTTTTT
CASSLVTSGGASGELFF
>TRBD1|TRBV18|TRBJ2-7|NA
TGTGCCAGCTCACCATCCACAGGGGAGCCCCACGAGCAGTACTTC
CASSPSTGEPHEQYF
>TRBD1|TRBV5-8|TRBJ1-5|NA
TGTGCCAGCAGCCCCCGGACAGGGGTTAGCAATCAGCCCCAGCATTTT
CASSPRTGVSNQPQHF
>NA|TRBV19|TRBJ1-5|NA
TGTGCCAGTAGTATACATTTCCGTTTCGGGGGCAATCAGCCCCAGCATTTT
CASSIHFRFGGNQPQHF
>TRBD1|TRBV27|TRBJ2-6|NA
TGTGCCAGCAGTATGACAGGGTCTGGGGCCAACGTCCTGACTTTC
CASSMTGSGANVLTF
>TRBD1|TRBV9|TRBJ2-7|NA
TGTGCCAGCAGCGTAGGGCCGGGACAGGGGGCATACGAGCAGTACTTC
CASSVGPGQGAYEQYF
>TRBD1|TRBV6-5|TRBJ1-3|NA
TGTGCCAGCATTCAACCAGGGGGGTCTGGAAACACCATATATTTT
CASIQPGGSGNTIYF
>TRBD2|TRBV7-3|TRBJ2-1|NA
TGTGCCAGCAGCCCTATGCGGGGGGGCGTTGAGCAGTTCTTC
CASSPMRGGVEQFF
>TRBD1|TRBV7-2|TRBJ2-2|NA
TGTGCCAGCAGCCCGGGGACAGGCTTTGTGGGCGGGGAGCTGTTTTTT
CASSPGTGFVGGELFF
>NA|TRBV4-3|TRBJ2-3|once
TGCGCCAGCAGCCAAGTATTTCAGGGGGGCAGCGCAGATACGCAGTATTTT
CASSQVFQGGSADTQYF
>NA|TRBV6-5|TRBJ1-1|NA
TGTGCCAGCAACCAAATGCGGCTGAACACTGAAGCTTTCTTT
CASNQMRLNTEAFF
>TRBD1|TRBV4-1|TRBJ1-5|NA
TGCGCCAGCAGCCAGGGACAGGGGGCGTTTTATAGCAATCAGCCCCAGCATTTT
CASSQGQGAFYSNQPQHF